This T cell receptor beta chain derives from a study of radiotherapy plus CTLA-4 blockade in lung cancer. Findings of the study overall: In blood, TCR clones derived from the tumor expanded after radiotherapy plus ipilimumab.

A remark on this clone: Antigen specificity is unknown.

TCRdb's copy holds only in-frame clones and misses some; the assay was immunoSEQ multiplex PCR. Here the sample spans about 51,000 clones, more than 75% being singletons. CDR1 is LGHNA and CDR2 is YSLEER in the germline V gene. The CDR3 is made up of 16 amino acids. V was trimmed by 4 bases and J by 7 bases, leaving 19 bases between them. The chain uses TRBV4-3 and TRBJ1-4; TRBD1 might be the D (5 bases). Sample: peripheral blood, taken from a patient treated with radiotherapy plus ipilimumab. The sequence derives from a human donor with non-small cell lung cancer who had a complete response to radiotherapy plus ipilimumab. The CDR3: CASSPIGGAVGEKLFF. CDR3 DNA: TGCGCCAGCAGCCCCATCGGTGGGGCAGTGGGTGAAAAACTGTTTTTT.